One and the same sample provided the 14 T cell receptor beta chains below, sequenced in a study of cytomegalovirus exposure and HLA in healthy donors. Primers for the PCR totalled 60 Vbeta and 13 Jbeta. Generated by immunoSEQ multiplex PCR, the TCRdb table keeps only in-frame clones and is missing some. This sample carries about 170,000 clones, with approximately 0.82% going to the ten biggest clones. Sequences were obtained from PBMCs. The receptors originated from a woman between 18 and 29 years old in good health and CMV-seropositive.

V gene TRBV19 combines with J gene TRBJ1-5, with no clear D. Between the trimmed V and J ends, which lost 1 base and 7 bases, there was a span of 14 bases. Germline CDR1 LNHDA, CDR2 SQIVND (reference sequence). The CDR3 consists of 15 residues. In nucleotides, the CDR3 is TGTGCCAGTAGTATAGTAGGAATCGGGGAGCAGCCCCAGCATTTT. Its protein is CASSIVGIGEQPQHF.

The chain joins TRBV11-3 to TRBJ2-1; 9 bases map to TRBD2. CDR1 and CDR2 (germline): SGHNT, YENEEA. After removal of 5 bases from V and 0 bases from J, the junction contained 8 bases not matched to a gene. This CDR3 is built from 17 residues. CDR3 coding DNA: TGTGCCAGCAGCAGGGGACTAGCAGCAAGCTCCTACAATGAGCAGTTCTTC. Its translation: CASSRGLAASSYNEQFF.

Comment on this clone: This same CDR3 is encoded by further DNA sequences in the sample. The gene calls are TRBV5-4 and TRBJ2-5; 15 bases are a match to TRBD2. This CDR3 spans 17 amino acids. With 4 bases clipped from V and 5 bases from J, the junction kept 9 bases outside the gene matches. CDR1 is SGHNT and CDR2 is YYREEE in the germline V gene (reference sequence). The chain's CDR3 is CASSPGLAGGPEETQYF. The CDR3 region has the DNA TGTGCCAGCAGCCCTGGACTAGCGGGAGGGCCGGAGGAGACCCAGTACTTC.

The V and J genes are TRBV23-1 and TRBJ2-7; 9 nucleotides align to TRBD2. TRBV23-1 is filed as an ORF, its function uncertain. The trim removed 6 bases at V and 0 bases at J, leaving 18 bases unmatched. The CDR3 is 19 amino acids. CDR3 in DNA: TGCGCCAGCAGGGAGGGACTAGCCGGGCCCGGGCGACGCTCCTACGAGCAGTACTTC. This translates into CASREGLAGPGRRSYEQYF.

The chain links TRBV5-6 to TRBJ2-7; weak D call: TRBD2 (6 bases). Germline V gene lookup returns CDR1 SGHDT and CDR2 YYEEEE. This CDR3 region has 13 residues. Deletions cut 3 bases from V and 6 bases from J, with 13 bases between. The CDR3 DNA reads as TGTGCCAGCAGCTATGGAGGGCGGGTCGAGCAGTACTTC. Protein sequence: CASSYGGRVEQYF.

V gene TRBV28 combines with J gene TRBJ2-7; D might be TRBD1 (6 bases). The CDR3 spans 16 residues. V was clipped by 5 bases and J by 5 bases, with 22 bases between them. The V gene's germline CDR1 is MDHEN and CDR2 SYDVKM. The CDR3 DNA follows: TGTGCCAGCAGTATCCCTGTGGAGACAGGACACGACGAGCAGTACTTC. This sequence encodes CASSIPVETGHDEQYF.

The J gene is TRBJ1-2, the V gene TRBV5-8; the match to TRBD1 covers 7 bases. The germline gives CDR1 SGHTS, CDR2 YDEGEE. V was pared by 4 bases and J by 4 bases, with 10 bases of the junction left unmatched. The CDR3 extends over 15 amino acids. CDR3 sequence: CASSLRTGRGYGYTF. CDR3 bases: TGTGCCAGCAGCCTTCGGACAGGCAGGGGCTATGGCTACACCTTC. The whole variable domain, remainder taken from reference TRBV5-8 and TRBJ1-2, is EAGVTQSPTHLIKTRGQQATLRCSPISGHTSVYWYQQALGLGLQFLLWYDEGEERNRGNFPPRFSGRQFPNYSSELNVNALELEDSALYLCASSLRTGRGYGYTFGSGTRLTVV.

The CDR3 DNA reads as TGTGCCAGCAGTGACGACACCTCTGGGGCCAACGTCCTGACTTTC. The encoded protein is CASSDDTSGANVLTF. The rearrangement links TRBV6-4 to TRBJ2-6; D ambiguous. The CDR3 length is 15 residues. V was clipped by 2 bases and J by 0 bases, with 5 bases between them. Germline CDR1 is MRHNA and CDR2 is SNTAGT.

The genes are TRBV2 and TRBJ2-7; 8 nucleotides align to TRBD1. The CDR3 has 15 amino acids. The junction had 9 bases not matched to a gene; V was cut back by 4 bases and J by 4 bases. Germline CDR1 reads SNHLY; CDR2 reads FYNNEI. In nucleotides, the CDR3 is TGTGCCAGCAGTGTGGGGCAGGGGGCTGGGTACGAGCAGTACTTC. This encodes CASSVGQGAGYEQYF. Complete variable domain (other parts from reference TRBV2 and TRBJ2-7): EPEVTQTPSHQVTQMGQEVILRCVPISNHLYFYWYRQILGQKVEFLVSFYNNEISEKSEIFDDQFSVERPDGSNFTLKIRSTKLEDSAMYFCASSVGQGAGYEQYFGPGTRLTVT.

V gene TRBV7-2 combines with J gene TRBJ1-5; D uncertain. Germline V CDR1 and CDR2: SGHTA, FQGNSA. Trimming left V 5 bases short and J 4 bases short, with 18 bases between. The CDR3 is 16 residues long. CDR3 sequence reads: CASSPTGRAGNQPQHF. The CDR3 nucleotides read TGTGCCAGCAGCCCCACGGGGAGGGCGGGTAATCAGCCCCAGCATTTT. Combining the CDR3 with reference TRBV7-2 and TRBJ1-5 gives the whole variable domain GAGVSQSPSNKVTEKGKDVELRCDPISGHTALYWYRQSLGQGLEFLIYFQGNSAPDKSGLPSDRFSAERTGGSVSTLTIQRTQQEDSAVYLCASSPTGRAGNQPQHFGDGTRLSIL.

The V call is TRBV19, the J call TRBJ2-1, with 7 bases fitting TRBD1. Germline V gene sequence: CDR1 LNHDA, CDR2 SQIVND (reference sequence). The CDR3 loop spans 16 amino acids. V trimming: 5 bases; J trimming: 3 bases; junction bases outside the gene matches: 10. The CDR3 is CASSQSRGTGYNEQFF. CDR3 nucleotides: TGTGCCAGTAGTCAAAGCAGGGGGACCGGCTACAATGAGCAGTTCTTC.

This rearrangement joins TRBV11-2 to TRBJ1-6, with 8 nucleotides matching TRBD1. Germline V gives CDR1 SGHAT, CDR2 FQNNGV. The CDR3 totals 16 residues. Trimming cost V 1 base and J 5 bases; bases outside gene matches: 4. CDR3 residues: CASSLAPGGNNSPLHF. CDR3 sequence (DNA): TGTGCCAGCAGCTTAGCTCCAGGGGGCAATAATTCACCCCTCCACTTT.

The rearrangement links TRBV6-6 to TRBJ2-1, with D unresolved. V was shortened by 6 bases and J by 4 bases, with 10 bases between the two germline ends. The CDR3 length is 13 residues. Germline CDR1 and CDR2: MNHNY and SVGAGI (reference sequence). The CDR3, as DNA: TGTGCCAGCAGGGCAGTCCTTTACAATGAGCAGTTCTTC. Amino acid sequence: CASRAVLYNEQFF.

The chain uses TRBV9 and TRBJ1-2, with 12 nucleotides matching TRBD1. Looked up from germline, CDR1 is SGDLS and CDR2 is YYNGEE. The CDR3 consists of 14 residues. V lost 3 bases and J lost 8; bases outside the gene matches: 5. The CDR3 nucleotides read TGTGCCAGCAGCGCTATCGGGACAGGGGGCGGCTACACCTTC. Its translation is CASSAIGTGGGYTF.